A selection of T cell receptor beta chains follows, all from one sample in a study of read filtering for tumor transcriptome and immune sequencing. TCRdb itself ran the reads through MiXCR, one entry per CDR3 protein. Found here are over 20,000 distinct CDR3 sequences, roughly an eighth of them singletons; the top ten hold about 70%. Sequencing was done on a sample of a population of CD138-negative cells sorted from bone marrow. The receptors were gathered from a donor at least 40 years old with multiple myeloma. CDR3s include the opening cysteine and the closing phenylalanine or tryptophan. D genes are given only for firm matches. Not all rows give a size; the values are once, few, many and, for expanded clones, a class.

J gene: TRBJ1-4; V gene: TRBV21-1; clone size: many; D gene: NA; CDR3 protein: CASRPGPSSTNEKLFF; CDR3 DNA: TGTGCCAGCAGACCCGGGCCCTCTTCAACTAATGAAAAACTGTTTTTT
J gene: TRBJ1-1; V gene: TRBV29-1; clone size: NA; D gene: NA; CDR3 protein: CSVEDPTNTEAFF; CDR3 DNA: TGCAGCGTTGAAGATCCAACGAACACTGAAGCTTTCTTT
J gene: TRBJ2-2; V gene: TRBV7-9; clone size: NA; D gene: NA; CDR3 protein: CASSLGTGELFF; CDR3 DNA: TGTGCCAGCAGCTTAGGTACCGGGGAGCTGTTTTTT
J gene: TRBJ2-2; V gene: TRBV2; clone size: many; D gene: NA; CDR3 protein: CASRPLVVAGELFF; CDR3 DNA: TGTGCCAGCAGGCCTCTAGTGGTGGCCGGGGAGCTGTTTTTT
J gene: TRBJ2-5; V gene: TRBV20-1; clone size: many; D gene: TRBD2; CDR3 protein: CSARKGRAGGWETQYF; CDR3 DNA: TGCAGTGCTAGAAAGGGGCGAGCGGGAGGTTGGGAGACCCAGTACTTC
J gene: TRBJ2-6; V gene: TRBV28; clone size: many; D gene: NA; CDR3 protein: CASSPSELSGANVLTF; CDR3 DNA: TGTGCCAGCAGTCCCTCGGAGCTCTCTGGGGCCAACGTCCTGACTTTC
J gene: TRBJ2-3; V gene: TRBV11-2; clone size: many; D gene: TRBD1; CDR3 protein: CVSSSAGDSSTDTQYF; CDR3 DNA: TGTGTCAGCAGCTCGGCCGGGGACAGCAGCACAGATACGCAGTATTTT
J gene: TRBJ1-6; V gene: TRBV6-5; clone size: many; D gene: TRBD1; CDR3 protein: CASRLNRGWDSPLHF; CDR3 DNA: TGTGCCAGCAGACTCAACAGGGGTTGGGATTCACCCCTCCACTTT
J gene: TRBJ2-1; V gene: TRBV5-1; clone size: many; D gene: NA; CDR3 protein: CASSLSSYNEQFF; CDR3 DNA: TGCGCCAGCAGCTTGAGCTCCTACAATGAGCAGTTCTTC
J gene: TRBJ1-5; V gene: TRBV28; clone size: many; D gene: NA; CDR3 protein: CASSPPTGFGYNQPQHF; CDR3 DNA: TGTGCCAGCAGTCCCCCGACTGGGTTTGGGTACAATCAGCCCCAGCATTTT
J gene: TRBJ2-7; V gene: TRBV6-5; clone size: many; D gene: TRBD1; CDR3 protein: CASSYGTGGVEQYF; CDR3 DNA: TGTGCCAGCAGTTACGGGACAGGGGGCGTCGAGCAGTACTTC
J gene: TRBJ2-3; V gene: TRBV28; clone size: many; D gene: TRBD1; CDR3 protein: CASSLWRGDRRTDTQYF; CDR3 DNA: TGTGCCAGCAGTTTATGGAGGGGGGACAGGCGCACAGATACGCAGTATTTT
J gene: TRBJ1-1; V gene: TRBV6-6; clone size: many; D gene: TRBD1; CDR3 protein: CATSPGQGFTEAFF; CDR3 DNA: TGTGCCACCTCACCTGGACAGGGATTTACTGAAGCTTTCTTT
J gene: TRBJ1-1; V gene: TRBV20-1; clone size: many; D gene: NA; CDR3 protein: CSASKEMNTEAFF; CDR3 DNA: TGCAGTGCTAGTAAAGAAATGAACACTGAAGCTTTCTTT
J gene: TRBJ2-2; V gene: TRBV21-1; clone size: NA; D gene: NA; CDR3 protein: CANSKNSGELFF; CDR3 DNA: TGTGCCAACAGCAAAAATTCCGGGGAGCTGTTTTTT
J gene: TRBJ2-7; V gene: TRBV3-1; clone size: NA; D gene: NA; CDR3 protein: CASSSSSYEQYF; CDR3 DNA: TGTGCCAGCAGCTCGAGCTCCTACGAGCAGTACTTC
J gene: TRBJ2-2; V gene: TRBV7-2; clone size: many; D gene: NA; CDR3 protein: CASRKRVSANTGELFF; CDR3 DNA: TGTGCCAGCAGGAAGCGGGTCTCCGCGAACACCGGGGAGCTGTTTTTT
J gene: TRBJ1-1; V gene: TRBV7-9; clone size: many; D gene: TRBD1; CDR3 protein: CASSPSGQGNTEAFF; CDR3 DNA: TGTGCCAGCAGCCCCTCCGGACAGGGGAACACTGAAGCTTTCTTT
J gene: TRBJ2-3; V gene: TRBV2; clone size: NA; D gene: NA; CDR3 protein: CASSEQGSSDTQYF; CDR3 DNA: TGTGCCAGCAGTGAACAGGGAAGTTCAGATACGCAGTATTTT
J gene: TRBJ2-7; V gene: TRBV5-5; clone size: many; D gene: NA; CDR3 protein: CASSLMVTPPYYEQYF; CDR3 DNA: TGTGCCAGCAGCTTAATGGTGACCCCCCCATACTACGAGCAGTACTTC
J gene: TRBJ2-7; V gene: TRBV5-4; clone size: many; D gene: TRBD2; CDR3 protein: CASSWDSGSYEQYF; CDR3 DNA: TGTGCCAGCAGCTGGGATAGCGGGAGTTACGAGCAGTACTTC
J gene: TRBJ2-4; V gene: TRBV20-1; clone size: many; D gene: NA; CDR3 protein: CSARDKILAKNIQYF; CDR3 DNA: TGCAGTGCTAGAGATAAGATATTAGCCAAAAACATTCAGTACTTC
J gene: TRBJ1-5; V gene: TRBV18; clone size: few; D gene: NA; CDR3 protein: CASSPWQNQPQHF; CDR3 DNA: TGTGCCAGCTCACCATGGCAAAATCAGCCCCAGCATTTT
J gene: TRBJ2-7; V gene: TRBV7-9; clone size: many; D gene: NA; CDR3 protein: CASSFAGLIYEQYF; CDR3 DNA: TGTGCCAGCAGCTTTGCGGGACTTATCTACGAGCAGTACTTC
J gene: TRBJ1-5; V gene: TRBV29-1; clone size: many; D gene: TRBD1; CDR3 protein: CSALTGGYNQPQHF; CDR3 DNA: TGCAGCGCTTTGACAGGGGGTTACAATCAGCCCCAGCATTTT
J gene: TRBJ2-7; V gene: TRBV11-2; clone size: few; D gene: NA; CDR3 protein: CASSPFLTGSYEQYF; CDR3 DNA: TGTGCCAGCAGCCCTTTCCTCACAGGCTCCTACGAGCAGTACTTC
J gene: TRBJ2-7; V gene: TRBV11-2; clone size: few; D gene: NA; CDR3 protein: CASSLRVPVDEQYF; CDR3 DNA: TGTGCCAGCAGCTTAAGGGTTCCGGTCGACGAGCAGTACTTC
J gene: TRBJ2-7; V gene: TRBV29-1; clone size: few; D gene: TRBD2; CDR3 protein: CSVADPGGSSYEQYF; CDR3 DNA: TGCAGCGTTGCCGATCCGGGAGGGTCCTCCTACGAGCAGTACTTC
J gene: TRBJ2-1; V gene: TRBV20-1; clone size: few; D gene: TRBD2; CDR3 protein: CSARGGLADSSYNEQFF; CDR3 DNA: TGCAGTGCTAGAGGCGGACTAGCGGATAGCTCCTACAATGAGCAGTTCTTC
J gene: TRBJ2-4; V gene: TRBV5-1; clone size: many; D gene: NA; CDR3 protein: CASSLVGSQNIQYF; CDR3 DNA: TGCGCCAGCAGCTTGGTAGGGTCCCAAAACATTCAGTACTTC